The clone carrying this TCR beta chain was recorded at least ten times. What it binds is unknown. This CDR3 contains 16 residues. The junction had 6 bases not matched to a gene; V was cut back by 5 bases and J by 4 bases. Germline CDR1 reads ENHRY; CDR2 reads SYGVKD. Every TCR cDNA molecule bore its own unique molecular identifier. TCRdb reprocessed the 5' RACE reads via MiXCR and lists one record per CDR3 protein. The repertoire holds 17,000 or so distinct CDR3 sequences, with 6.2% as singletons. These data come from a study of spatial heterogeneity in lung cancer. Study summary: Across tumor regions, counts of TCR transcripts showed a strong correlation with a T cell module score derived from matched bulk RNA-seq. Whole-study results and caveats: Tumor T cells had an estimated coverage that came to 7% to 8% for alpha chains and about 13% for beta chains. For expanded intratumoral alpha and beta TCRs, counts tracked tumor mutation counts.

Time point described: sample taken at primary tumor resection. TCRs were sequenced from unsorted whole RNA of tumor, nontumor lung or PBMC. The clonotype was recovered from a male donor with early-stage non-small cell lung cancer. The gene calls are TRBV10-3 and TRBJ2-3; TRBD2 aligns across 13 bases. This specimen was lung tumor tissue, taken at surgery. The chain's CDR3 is CAISRRTSGGPDTQYF. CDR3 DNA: TGTGCCATCAGTCGTCGGACTAGCGGGGGTCCAGATACGCAGTATTTT.